The 15 T cell receptor beta chains below all came from one sample that was sequenced in a study of T cell responses to AZD1222 COVID-19 vaccine. Clones were sequenced by immunoSEQ multiplex PCR, and TCRdb holds only the in-frame ones, with some missing. This sample has about 86,000 clones, with 70% to 80% found just once. Material: peripheral blood, obtained on day 0 of AZD1222 vaccination. The receptors were sampled from an adult in good health.

The chain couples TRBV6-6 to TRBJ1-6, with D possibly TRBD1 on 6 matching bases. V lost 5 bases and J lost 6, with 26 bases in between. Per the germline V gene, CDR1 is MNHNY and CDR2 is SVGAGI (reference sequence). The CDR3 has 19 amino acids. The CDR3 sequence is CASSLRQVEMAHLNSPLHF. Written as DNA, the CDR3 is TGTGCCAGCAGTCTCCGACAGGTCGAAATGGCGCACCTTAATTCACCCCTCCACTTT.

The rearrangement uses TRBV12-3 or TRBV12-4 and TRBJ1-5, with D hard to call. This CDR3 spans 13 amino acids. With 3 bases removed from V and 6 bases from J, the gap between germline ends came to 9 bases. The CDR3 nucleotides are TGTGCCAGCAGTTTGAGGGAGACTCAGCCCCAGCATTTT. This codes for CASSLRETQPQHF.

The rearrangement joins TRBV2 to TRBJ1-4; D not certain. Germline-derived CDR1 and CDR2 are SNHLY and FYNNEI. V lost 1 base and J lost 5, with 14 bases in between. This CDR3 is built from 16 residues. The CDR3 region is CASSEGWQLGNEKLFF. The CDR3 DNA follows: TGTGCCAGCAGTGAAGGGTGGCAGCTCGGGAATGAAAAACTGTTTTTT.

The V and J genes are TRBV5-1 and TRBJ1-2; the match to TRBD1 covers 11 bases. The J segment lost 8 bases and the V segment lost 0 bases, leaving 3 bases of the junction unmatched. Germline assignment: CDR1 SGHRS and CDR2 YFSETQ. The CDR3 has 14 amino acids. The CDR3 loop is CASSLVGQGDGYTF. The CDR3 DNA reads TGCGCCAGCAGCTTGGTGGGACAGGGGGACGGCTACACCTTC.

V usage is TRBV6-1 and J usage is TRBJ2-7, with D maybe TRBD1 (6 bases). The V gene's germline CDR1 is MNHNS and CDR2 SASEGT. The CDR3 loop spans 15 amino acids. Trimming stripped 0 bases from V and 4 bases from J, with 13 bases between. The DNA of the CDR3 is TGTGCCAGCAGTGAAGCGTGGACAGAGGATTACGAGCAGTACTTC. Encoded protein: CASSEAWTEDYEQYF.

V gene TRBV28 combines with J gene TRBJ2-7; 8 bases align to TRBD1. The CDR3 runs to 15 residues. The J segment lost 4 bases and the V segment lost 5 bases, leaving 10 bases of the junction unmatched. Per the germline V gene, CDR1 is MDHEN and CDR2 is SYDVKM. CDR3 amino acids: CASSKTGTGTYEQYF. The DNA for the CDR3 is TGTGCCAGCAGTAAGACCGGGACAGGAACTTACGAGCAGTACTTC.

This clone was picked up one time. The V gene is TRBV15, the J gene TRBJ2-7; D gene uncertain. CDR1 is LNHNV and CDR2 is YYDKDF in the germline V gene (reference sequence). The CDR3 has 12 amino acids. Trimming cost V 4 bases and J 3 bases, with 7 bases left between them. For the CDR3, the DNA is TGTGCCACCAGCAAAAGTTTCTACGAGCAGTACTTC. It is translated as CATSKSFYEQYF.

V gene TRBV27 combines with J gene TRBJ2-3; D remains unclear. With 5 bases removed from V and 2 bases from J, the gap between germline ends came to 11 bases. This CDR3 has 14 amino acids. Germline CDR1 is MNHEY and CDR2 is SMNVEV (reference sequence). The CDR3 sequence is CASSRVGYTDTQYF. CDR3 sequence (DNA): TGTGCCAGCAGTAGAGTCGGGTACACAGATACGCAGTATTTT.

This clone has a single count. The rearrangement links TRBV28 to TRBJ2-1; no reliable D call. In germline, CDR1 is MDHEN, CDR2 SYDVKM. The V and J ends lost 6 bases and 3 bases respectively, with 6 bases between them. The CDR3 spans 12 residues. The DNA for the CDR3 is TGTGCCAGCAGCCAAATCTACAATGAGCAGTTCTTC. It translates to CASSQIYNEQFF.

The V gene is TRBV20-1, the J gene TRBJ2-7, with 13 bases matching TRBD2. CDR3 size: 14 residues. Per germline, CDR1 DFQATT and CDR2 SNEGSKA (reference sequence). V lost 3 bases, J lost 7 bases, and 6 bases stayed unmatched. The CDR3 spells CSASGLAGVREQYF. The CDR3 DNA sequence: TGCAGTGCTAGTGGACTAGCGGGAGTAAGGGAGCAGTACTTC.

This chain connects TRBV7-8 to TRBJ1-1, with unresolved D. The CDR3 sequence is 14 residues long. In germline, CDR1 is SGHVS, CDR2 FQNEAQ. Trimming cost V 4 bases and J 4 bases, with 13 bases left between them. DNA for the CDR3: TGTGCCAGCAGCTCTGAAGTTGGTCGCACTGAAGCTTTCTTT. It codes for CASSSEVGRTEAFF.

The chain has TRBV7-2 and TRBJ2-7; D not resolved. The V gene's germline CDR1 is SGHTA and CDR2 FQGNSA. The germline V and J ends were trimmed by 2 bases and 0 bases, with 5 bases remaining between them. CDR3 length equals 13 residues. The CDR3 nucleotides are TGTGCCAGCAGCTTAAAGAGCTCCTACGAGCAGTACTTC. It encodes CASSLKSSYEQYF.

V gene TRBV18 combines with J gene TRBJ2-1, with 7 bases aligning to TRBD2. The CDR3 length is 13 residues. Germline loops: CDR1 KGHSH, CDR2 LQKENI. V lost 2 bases, J lost 7 bases, and 2 bases stayed unmatched. CDR3 loop: CASSPMRGNEQFF. Written as DNA, the CDR3 is TGTGCCAGCTCACCAATGCGGGGGAATGAGCAGTTCTTC.

In this sample, this clone turned up a few times. V gene TRBV4-1 combines with J gene TRBJ2-5; 9 bases fit TRBD2. CDR1 is MGHRA, CDR2 YSYEKL, per germline. The CDR3 runs to 13 residues. V gave up 4 bases and J gave up 10 bases; unmatched junction bases: 7. The chain's CDR3 is CASSPVGGRVQYF. The CDR3 DNA is TGCGCCAGCAGCCCCGTGGGCGGGAGGGTCCAGTACTTC.

The J gene is TRBJ1-2, the V gene TRBV7-9; the D gene is possibly TRBD1 (5 bases). CDR1 SEHNR and CDR2 FQNEAQ come from the germline V gene (reference sequence). The CDR3 spans 15 residues. Trimming left V 5 bases short and J 5 bases short, with 18 bases between. This chain's CDR3 is CASSDTLGPSYGYTF. In nucleotides, the CDR3 is TGTGCCAGCAGCGACACGCTGGGACCCAGTTATGGCTACACCTTC.